Following are 21 T cell receptor beta chains from one sample sequenced in a study of identical twins (dated by TCRdb to the mid-2010s). Library creation used 5' RACE. Data came from an Illumina HiSeq 2000. TCRdb reprocessing: public reads trimmed at Q25 with fastp, clones called with MiXCR, in-frame beta chains kept. Each CDR3 protein appears once, grouped with its most common genes and DNA. The sample yields 600,000 to 700,000 distinct CDR3 sequences; about 20% were counted once. The ten most abundant clones make up about 4.3% of the sample. The same sample was also used in a study of T cells expressing NK-cell markers.

The sample was PBMCs. These receptors all come from a woman aged 18-30 years in good health.

A few counts support this clonotype. This chain uses TRBV6-6 with TRBJ2-7, with 7 bases identical to TRBD1. Germline loops: CDR1 MNHNY, CDR2 SVGAGI (reference sequence). The CDR3 is 13 residues long. The trim removed 7 bases at V and 2 bases at J, leaving 5 bases unmatched. CDR3 in amino acids: CASKPTGPYEQYF. In DNA form, the CDR3 reads TGTGCCAGCAAACCGACAGGGCCCTACGAGCAGTACTTC.

Only a few counts were recorded for this clonotype. The chain links TRBV20-1 to TRBJ2-3; 10 bases align to TRBD2. V lost 1 base, J lost 1 base, and 11 bases stayed unmatched. The CDR3 is made up of 18 amino acids. CDR1 is DFQATT and CDR2 is SNEGSKA in the germline V gene (reference sequence). The DNA for the CDR3 is TGCAGTGCTAGAGTAAGCCTAGCGGGAGCAGGGGGCACAGATACGCAGTATTTT. It specifies CSARVSLAGAGGTDTQYF.

The chain links TRBV3-1 to TRBJ2-3, with no clear D. Trimming stripped 0 bases from V and 0 bases from J, with 4 bases between. The CDR3 has 14 residues. Germline CDR1 reads LGHDT; CDR2 reads YNNKEL (reference sequence). CDR3 bases: TGTGCCAGCAGCCAAGAAGTCAGCACAGATACGCAGTATTTT. Encoded protein: CASSQEVSTDTQYF.

The table lists this clonotype with many counts. The V call is TRBV12-3 or TRBV12-4, the J call TRBJ2-1, with D perhaps TRBD2 (5 bases). The V end lost 2 bases, the J end lost 8 bases, and 7 bases lay between the germline ends. The CDR3 runs 12 residues. This CDR3 reads CASSLIGDEQFF. CDR3 DNA sequence: TGTGCCAGCAGTTTAATCGGGGATGAGCAGTTCTTC.

Only a few counts were recorded for this clonotype. The V call is TRBV12-3 or TRBV12-4, the J call TRBJ2-1; D is unresolved. Trimming shortened V by 5 bases and J by 5 bases, and 13 bases separated the two germline ends. This CDR3 spans 14 amino acids. The CDR3 nucleotides are TGTGCCAGCAGTCCGTTGACGAAGGACAATGAGCAGTTCTTC. Protein product: CASSPLTKDNEQFF.

V and J are TRBV12-3 or TRBV12-4 and TRBJ1-6; weak D call: TRBD1 (5 bases). V gave up 4 bases and J gave up 7 bases, with 14 bases separating them. The CDR3 runs 15 residues. CDR3 region: CASSSRVRVNSPLHF. CDR3 sequence (DNA): TGTGCCAGCAGTTCCAGGGTCAGGGTCAATTCACCCCTCCACTTT.

This CDR3 reads CASSASSRRRTGELFF. CDR3 nucleotides: TGTGCCAGCAGTGCCTCTAGCAGGAGACGAACCGGGGAGCTGTTTTTT. The genes are TRBV12-3 or TRBV12-4 and TRBJ2-2; weak D call: TRBD2 (5 bases). This CDR3 spans 16 amino acids. The V gene lost 5 bases and the J gene lost 5 bases, with 18 bases spanning the gap.

With regard to this clonotype: Germline and junction disagree at one end, which may indicate a read error. The rearrangement joins TRBV18 to TRBJ2-7, with D tentatively TRBD1 (7 bases). The CDR3 runs to 16 residues. CDR1 is KGHSH and CDR2 is LQKENI in the germline V gene. The CDR3, as DNA: TGTGCCAGCTCCCCACCTATAGGACCCCAGGGGGGCGAGCAGTACTTC. Translation: CASSPPIGPQGGEQYF.

The chain couples TRBV15 to TRBJ1-6; D call uncertain. The CDR3 is made up of 12 amino acids. Germline lookup yields CDR1 LNHNV and CDR2 YYDKDF (reference sequence). Trimming took off 5 bases at V and 5 bases at J, with 4 bases between the two ends. The CDR3 here is CATSWDNSPLHF. The CDR3 DNA sequence: TGTGCCACCAGCTGGGATAATTCACCCCTCCACTTT.

The V gene is TRBV11-3, the J gene TRBJ2-7; D remains ambiguous. Germline V gene lookup returns CDR1 SGHNT and CDR2 YENEEA. Deletions cut 3 bases from V and 6 bases from J, with 12 bases between. The CDR3 has 13 residues. The CDR3 region has the DNA TGTGCCAGCAGCTTCGCCCGCCTGGGCGAGCAGTACTTC. This translates into CASSFARLGEQYF.

This clonotype has only one observation. This sequence joins TRBV10-3 and TRBJ2-2, with a possible D match to TRBD2 (6 bases). The CDR3 has 13 residues. Trimming cost V 8 bases and J 0 bases, with 7 bases left between them. From germline, CDR1 is ENHRY and CDR2 SYGVKD. In nucleotides, the CDR3 is TGTGCCATCGGGACTCCGAACACCGGGGAGCTGTTTTTT. This encodes CAIGTPNTGELFF.

In its sample, this clonotype was seen a few times. This chain links TRBV12-3 or TRBV12-4 with TRBJ2-2; TRBD2 might be the D (6 bases). This CDR3 comprises 18 residues. V was trimmed by 6 bases and J by 3 bases, leaving 23 bases between them. CDR3 nucleotide sequence: TGTGCCAGCAGGAAACTAACTAGCTGGAGGGCGGACACCGGGGAGCTGTTTTTT. Encoded protein: CASRKLTSWRADTGELFF.

The chain links TRBV12-3 or TRBV12-4 to TRBJ1-2; D call uncertain. The V end lost 1 base, the J end lost 0 bases, and 6 bases lay between the germline ends. The CDR3 extends over 14 amino acids. CDR3 bases: TGTGCCAGCAGTTTAGGCAGATCTAACTATGGCTACACCTTC. It encodes CASSLGRSNYGYTF.

V is TRBV9 and J is TRBJ2-1; 12 positions match TRBD2. CDR3 length: 17 residues. Germline loops: CDR1 SGDLS, CDR2 YYNGEE. The trim removed 3 bases at V and 6 bases at J, leaving 10 bases unmatched. CDR3 protein: CASSGRPSGGAANEQFF. CDR3 in DNA: TGTGCCAGCAGCGGACGCCCTAGCGGGGGGGCTGCCAATGAGCAGTTCTTC. The full variable domain, with the rest looked up from reference TRBV9 and TRBJ2-1, is DSGVTQTPKHLITATGQRVTLRCSPRSGDLSVYWYQQSLDQGLQFLIQYYNGEERAKGNILERFSAQQFPDLHSELNLSSLELGDSALYFCASSGRPSGGAANEQFFGPGTRLTVL.

In its sample, this clonotype was seen a few times. The rearrangement uses TRBV27 and TRBJ1-4, with D maybe TRBD1 (6 bases). This CDR3 comprises 15 residues. Trimming took 7 bases from V and 13 from J, leaving 25 bases between them. Germline CDR1 and CDR2: MNHEY and SMNVEV (reference sequence). CDR3 region: CASTPPGKTGCRLFF. Here the CDR3 DNA reads TGTGCCAGCACCCCACCGGGTAAAACAGGGTGCAGACTGTTTTTT.

This clonotype was counted between two and nine times. This chain links TRBV4-3 with TRBJ1-1; D gene unclear. The germline V gene encodes CDR1 LGHNA and CDR2 YSLEER. CDR3 length: 13 residues. V was trimmed by 0 bases and J by 8 bases, leaving 10 bases between them. CDR3: CASSQDVRTEAFF. The CDR3 DNA sequence: TGCGCCAGCAGCCAAGATGTTCGCACAGAAGCTTTCTTT.

The V and J genes are TRBV5-1 and TRBJ2-1; D is tentatively TRBD1 or TRBD2 (5 bases each). The CDR3 is made up of 13 amino acids. Germline V gene sequence: CDR1 SGHRS, CDR2 YFSETQ. Trimming stripped 8 bases from V and 5 bases from J, with 14 bases between. CDR3 bases: TGCGCCAGTGCAATGGGGGAAAACAATGAGCAGTTCTTC. Its translation: CASAMGENNEQFF.

This chain joins TRBV12-3 or TRBV12-4 and TRBJ1-4; D is uncertain. Trimming took 1 base from V and 8 from J, leaving 11 bases between them. The CDR3 extends over 14 amino acids. CDR3 in amino acids: CASSLDWVSEKLFF. CDR3 coding DNA: TGTGCCAGCAGTTTAGATTGGGTCTCGGAAAAACTGTTTTTT.

This rearrangement joins TRBV2 to TRBJ2-7; D might be TRBD1 (5 bases). Germline lookup yields CDR1 SNHLY and CDR2 FYNNEI. The CDR3 is 14 amino acids. Trimming removed 5 bases from V and 4 bases from J, with 15 bases in between. Here the CDR3 DNA reads TGTGCCAGCAGTTTTACAGGTTCAGGGTACGAGCAGTACTTC. It codes for CASSFTGSGYEQYF. The variable domain in full, with the rest retrieved from reference TRBV2 and TRBJ2-7, is EPEVTQTPSHQVTQMGQEVILRCVPISNHLYFYWYRQILGQKVEFLVSFYNNEISEKSEIFDDQFSVERPDGSNFTLKIRSTKLEDSAMYFCASSFTGSGYEQYFGPGTRLTVT.

This clonotype was observed a few times. V gene TRBV9 combines with J gene TRBJ2-3; D not resolved. The germline V and J ends were trimmed by 3 bases and 2 bases, with 13 bases remaining between them. This CDR3 region has 15 residues. Germline lookup yields CDR1 SGDLS and CDR2 YYNGEE. The CDR3 loop is CASSAGLELTDTQYF. The CDR3 region has the DNA TGTGCCAGCAGCGCCGGCCTCGAACTCACAGATACGCAGTATTTT.

This clonotype showed up just a few times. V and J are TRBV20-1 and TRBJ2-1; D is perhaps TRBD1 or TRBD2 (5 bases each). The germline gives CDR1 DFQATT, CDR2 SNEGSKA (reference sequence). The CDR3 runs 14 residues. V was cut by 3 bases and J by 5 bases, with 14 bases left in between. The CDR3 loop reads CSARSGTGNNEQFF. The CDR3 DNA is TGCAGTGCTAGGTCCGGGACGGGGAACAATGAGCAGTTCTTC.